The subject of this entry is one T cell receptor (beta chain). The V gene end was trimmed by 2 bases and the J gene end by 4 bases; junction bases not matched to a gene: 13. CDR1 and CDR2 from the germline V gene are MNHEY and SVGAGI. The CDR3 is made up of 17 amino acids. The source of the sample is a study of blood T cells in healthy people across ages. For the second PCR, which ran for 7 to 11 cycles, a sample-barcoded 5' primer and a J-beta primer mix were used. TCRdb itself ran the 5' RACE reads through MiXCR, one entry per CDR3 protein. This table holds approximately 780,000 distinct CDR3 sequences, approximately 24% found once. The same data also went into a second study, on T cells of mothers and their children.

Material: blood. The genes are TRBV6-5 and TRBJ2-5; TRBD2 agrees at 7 bases. This TCR was sampled from a boy aged 5-17 years in good health. The CDR3 bases are TGTGCCAGCAGTTACGCCGTCGGTCGGGGGGATAGAGAGACCCAGTACTTC. As protein: CASSYAVGRGDRETQYF.